These T cell receptor beta chains were read from a single sample in a study of OX40 agonist ivuxolimab in advanced cancers. Assay used: immunoSEQ multiplex PCR; TCRdb lists only in-frame clones, some missing. The table has around 61,000 clones, 92% seen once; the top ten hold 23%. This specimen consisted of CD4+ or CD8+ T cells sorted from blood, obtained in a trial of the OX40 agonist ivuxolimab. The source is an adult with an advanced solid tumor such as melanoma, head and neck, liver or kidney cancer. The CDR3 runs from the conserved cysteine through the conserved F or W. A D gene is named only where the DNA matches it firmly. Where a row states a size, it is once, few, many or the class of an expanded clone; other rows omit it.

NA | TRBJ2-3 | TRBD2 | TRBV7-9 | CASSGILAGFTDTQYF | TGTGCCAGCAGCGGAATTCTAGCGGGGTTCACAGATACGCAGTATTTT
NA | TRBJ2-2 | NA | TRBV28 | CASSFTGELFF | TGTGCCAGCAGTTTTACCGGGGAGCTGTTTTTT
NA | TRBJ1-1 | TRBD1 | TRBV30 | CAWSVPSRGYRGKVF | TGTGCCTGGAGTGTACCCTCCCGGGGATACAGGGGGAAAGTCTTT
NA | TRBJ2-1 | NA | TRBV7-3 | CASSLDSAGSGNEQFF | TGTGCCAGCAGCTTAGATTCTGCGGGATCAGGCAATGAGCAGTTCTTC
NA | TRBJ1-2 | NA | TRBV25-1 | CASTQGYGYTF | TGTGCCAGCACACAGGGCTATGGCTACACCTTC
NA | TRBJ2-1 | TRBD2 | TRBV12-5 | CASGPSGRPLYEQFF | TGTGCTAGTGGTCCAAGCGGGAGACCCCTTTATGAGCAGTTCTTC
NA | TRBJ1-4 | NA | TRBV5-6 | CASSLRYATNEKLFF | TGTGCCAGCAGCTTGCGCTATGCAACTAATGAAAAACTGTTTTTT
NA | TRBJ1-2 | TRBD1 | TRBV5-6 | CASSLGTGDGYTF | TGTGCCAGCAGCTTGGGTACAGGGGACGGCTACACCTTC
NA | TRBJ1-3 | NA | TRBV15 | CATSRGTHRGNTIYF | TGTGCCACCAGCAGAGGGACGCATCGAGGAAACACCATATATTTT
NA | TRBJ1-6 | NA | TRBV6-1 | CASSDFPASYNSPLHF | TGTGCCAGCAGTGATTTTCCTGCTTCCTATAATTCACCCCTCCACTTT
NA | TRBJ2-7 | NA | TRBV6-5 | CASSFQGLYEQYF | TGTGCCAGCAGTTTTCAGGGGCTCTACGAGCAGTACTTC
NA | TRBJ2-1 | NA | TRBV4-1 | CASSQDGRPNNEQFF | TGCGCCAGCAGCCAAGATGGGAGACCAAACAATGAGCAGTTCTTC
NA | TRBJ1-5 | NA | TRBV30 | CAWGDMTNQPQHF | TGTGCCTGGGGGGACATGACTAATCAGCCCCAGCATTTT
NA | TRBJ2-3 | NA | TRBV7-2 | CASSSMDTQYF | TGTGCCAGCAGCTCCATGGATACGCAGTATTTT
NA | TRBJ1-1 | NA | TRBV30 | CAWSLNTEAFF | TGTGCCTGGAGCCTAAACACTGAAGCTTTCTTT
NA | TRBJ2-4 | TRBD1 | TRBV6-6 | CASSSWDRDVIQYF | TGTGCCAGCAGTTCGTGGGACAGGGATGTCATTCAGTACTTC
once | TRBJ1-5 | NA | TRBV28 | CASSLMGGASNQPQHF | TGTGCCAGCAGTTTAATGGGGGGCGCGAGCAATCAGCCCCAGCATTTT
NA | TRBJ2-7 | TRBD1 | TRBV30 | CASFSGTGYEQYF | TGTGCCTCCTTCTCCGGGACAGGCTACGAGCAGTACTTC
NA | TRBJ2-5 | NA | TRBV9 | CASSEQGWETQYF | TGTGCCAGCAGCGAACAGGGATGGGAGACCCAGTACTTC
NA | TRBJ1-2 | TRBD1 | TRBV2 | CASYYRGLNYGYTF | TGTGCCAGCTACTACAGGGGTCTGAACTATGGCTACACCTTC
NA | TRBJ2-5 | NA | TRBV12-2 | CASRFDRAETQYF | TGTGCAAGTCGCTTCGACAGGGCTGAGACCCAGTACTTC
NA | TRBJ1-2 | NA | TRBV13 | CASSISSILGYTF | TGTGCCAGCAGCATCTCTTCAATTCTGGGCTACACCTTC
NA | TRBJ2-1 | TRBD2 | TRBV4-3 | CASSQEGAAGGSSYNEQFF | TGCGCCAGCAGCCAAGAGGGGGCAGCGGGAGGAAGCTCCTACAATGAGCAGTTCTTC
once | TRBJ2-4 | NA | TRBV4-3 | CASSQDRENIQYF | TGCGCCAGCAGCCAAGATCGGGAAAACATTCAGTACTTC
NA | TRBJ1-5 | NA | TRBV28 | CASSPSDSNQPQHF | TGTGCCAGCAGTCCCTCAGATAGCAATCAGCCCCAGCATTTT
NA | TRBJ1-2 | NA | TRBV20-1 | CSARAPDTF | TGCAGTGCTAGGGCCCCGGACACCTTC
NA | TRBJ1-1 | NA | TRBV7-2 | CASSLGGEAFF | TGTGCCAGCAGCTTAGGGGGTGAAGCTTTCTTT
NA | TRBJ2-7 | NA | TRBV4-1 | CASSYRDPFEHEQYF | TGCGCCAGCAGCTACCGGGACCCATTCGAGCACGAGCAGTACTTC
NA | TRBJ1-4 | NA | TRBV6-5 | CVSSPSNEKLFF | TGTGTCAGCAGTCCCTCTAATGAAAAACTGTTTTTT
NA | TRBJ2-1 | NA | TRBV28 | CASKGVTSSWYNEQFF | TGTGCCAGCAAGGGGGTAACTAGTTCTTGGTACAATGAGCAGTTCTTC
NA | TRBJ1-2 | NA | TRBV6-5 | CASSYSMGVNGYTF | TGTGCCAGCAGTTACTCGATGGGGGTCAACGGCTACACCTTC
NA | TRBJ2-4 | TRBD2 | TRBV6-5 | CASSYSMRGAKNIQYF | TGTGCCAGCAGTTACTCGATGCGGGGGGCCAAAAACATTCAGTACTTC
NA | TRBJ1-5 | NA | TRBV4-3 | CASSRVMAGDQPQHF | TGCGCCAGCAGCCGGGTAATGGCTGGGGATCAGCCCCAGCATTTT
NA | TRBJ2-5 | TRBD2 | TRBV10-2 | CASSESGLQETQYF | TGCGCCAGCAGTGAGTCGGGACTACAAGAGACCCAGTACTTC
NA | TRBJ2-3 | TRBD2 | TRBV11-3 | CASSSGLAGDTLTDTQYF | TGTGCCAGCAGCTCGGGACTAGCGGGAGACACCCTCACAGATACGCAGTATTTT
NA | TRBJ1-2 | TRBD1 | TRBV4-1 | CASSHLSVSRDRYPDGYTF | TGCGCCAGCAGCCACTTAAGTGTGTCGCGGGACAGGTACCCCGACGGCTACACCTTC
NA | TRBJ1-2 | NA | TRBV6-6 | CASTDGGFANYGYTF | TGTGCCAGCACCGACGGGGGTTTCGCTAACTATGGCTACACCTTC
NA | TRBJ2-3 | NA | TRBV11-2 | CASSPWGSTDTQYF | TGTGCCAGCAGCCCTTGGGGGAGCACAGATACGCAGTATTTT
NA | TRBJ1-5 | NA | TRBV6-1 | CASSEASSMRQPQHF | TGTGCCAGCAGTGAAGCGTCCAGTATGCGACAGCCCCAGCATTTT
NA | TRBJ1-1 | NA | TRBV9 | CASSVGGVGNTEAFF | TGTGCCAGCAGCGTAGGGGGAGTAGGGAACACTGAAGCTTTCTTT
once | TRBJ2-3 | NA | TRBV27 | CASSLSRTDTQYF | TGTGCCAGCAGTTTATCCCGCACAGATACGCAGTATTTT
NA | TRBJ2-3 | NA | TRBV25-1 | CASSEFRETKF | TGTGCCAGCAGTGAATTCCGTGAGACAAAATTT
once | TRBJ1-1 | TRBD1 | TRBV19 | CASSPRTGGMNTEAFF | TGTGCCAGTAGTCCCCGGACAGGGGGAATGAACACTGAAGCTTTCTTT
NA | TRBJ2-3 | TRBD2 | TRBV7-3 | CASSSLAGGKDTQYF | TGTGCCAGCAGCTCTCTAGCGGGGGGCAAGGATACGCAGTATTTT
NA | TRBJ2-7 | NA | TRBV28 | CASSSGPLYEQYF | TGTGCCAGCAGTTCCGGGCCCCTCTACGAGCAGTACTTC
NA | TRBJ2-1 | NA | TRBV30 | CAWSLWGRGVNEQFF | TGTGCCTGGAGTTTATGGGGTCGCGGTGTCAATGAGCAGTTCTTC
NA | TRBJ1-5 | TRBD1 | TRBV28 | CASSLQGAMNNQPQHF | TGTGCCAGCAGTTTACAGGGGGCAATGAACAATCAGCCCCAGCATTTT
NA | TRBJ1-1 | TRBD1 | TRBV4-3 | CASSHWTGPTEAFF | TGCGCCAGCAGCCACTGGACAGGGCCCACTGAAGCTTTCTTT
NA | TRBJ2-1 | NA | TRBV30 | CACSTSGMGDEQFF | TGTGCCTGTTCGACTAGTGGAATGGGCGATGAGCAGTTCTTC
NA | TRBJ2-5 | NA | TRBV6-1 | CASRYQETQYF | TGTGCCAGCAGGTACCAAGAGACCCAGTACTTC
NA | TRBJ2-2 | NA | TRBV6-5 | CASSYSSGYAGELFF | TGTGCCAGCAGTTACTCGTCAGGGTACGCTGGGGAGCTGTTTTTT
once | TRBJ2-3 | NA | TRBV7-3 | CASSLGLGTDTQYF | TGTGCCAGCAGCTTAGGACTGGGCACAGATACGCAGTATTTT
NA | TRBJ2-5 | TRBD1 | TRBV28 | CASSLGQGEGETQYF | TGTGCCAGCAGTTTGGGACAGGGGGAAGGCGAGACCCAGTACTTC
NA | TRBJ1-5 | NA | TRBV9 | CASSVDGNQPQHF | TGTGCCAGCAGCGTAGACGGGAATCAGCCCCAGCATTTT
NA | TRBJ1-5 | NA | TRBV4-3 | CASSQGPPGNQPQHF | TGCGCCAGCAGCCAAGGCCCTCCGGGGAATCAGCCCCAGCATTTT